This note documents a single T cell receptor (beta chain) sequence. As yet, its antigen is unknown. The sample belongs to a study of cytomegalovirus exposure and HLA in healthy donors. Study-wide context: Earlier work reported 90 million to 120 million unique TCR beta sequences from 150 million to 200 million T cells.

The germline V gene has CDR1 MNHEY and CDR2 SMNVEV (reference sequence). V was pared by 6 bases and J by 0 bases, with 6 bases of the junction left unmatched. This CDR3 is built from 16 residues. Broader study findings: Sequences of the TCR beta chain were said to predict the HLA-A and HLA-B alleles of most subjects accurately. Compared with the roughly 700-donor mean, an Asian-associated ancestry cluster reportedly had fewer N-insertions, according to a later analysis.

With 60 Vbeta and 13 Jbeta primers, the PCR was carried out. Method: immunoSEQ multiplex PCR; TCRdb's copy keeps in-frame clones and lacks some. The sample records 120,000 to 150,000 clones, about three quarters being singletons. Sample: PBMCs. The V call is TRBV27, the J call TRBJ2-1; TRBD2 matches at 9 bases. This clonotype originated in a male donor in good health and CMV-seropositive. The CDR3 loop is CASRIGRGGSYNEQFF. CDR3 bases: TGTGCCAGCAGGATCGGGCGGGGGGGCTCCTACAATGAGCAGTTCTTC.